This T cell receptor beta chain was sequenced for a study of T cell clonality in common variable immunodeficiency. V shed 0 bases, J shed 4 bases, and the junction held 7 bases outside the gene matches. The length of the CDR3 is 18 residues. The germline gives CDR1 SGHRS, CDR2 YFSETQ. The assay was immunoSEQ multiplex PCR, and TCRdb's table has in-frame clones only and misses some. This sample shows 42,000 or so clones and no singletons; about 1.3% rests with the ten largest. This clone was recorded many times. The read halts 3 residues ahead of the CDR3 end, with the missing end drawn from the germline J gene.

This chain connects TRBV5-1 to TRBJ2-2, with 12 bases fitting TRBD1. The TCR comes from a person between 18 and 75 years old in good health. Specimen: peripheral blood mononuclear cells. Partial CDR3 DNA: TGCGCCAGCAGCTTGGAGGGACAGGGGGCCTCGGGCACCGGGGAG. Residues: CASSLEGQGASGTGE. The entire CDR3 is CASSLEGQGASGTGELFF.